Reported below is one T cell receptor (beta chain). The entry originates in a study of blood T cell repertoires in COVID-19. Germline loops: CDR1 SGDLS, CDR2 YYNGEE. The length of the CDR3 is 15 residues. V lost 7 bases and J lost 4; bases outside the gene matches: 12. Measured with immunoSEQ multiplex PCR; TCRdb has only the in-frame clones, and not every one. The data contain just over 300,000 clones, approximately 90% of them singletons. Specimen: PBMCs or T cells enriched from blood (not recorded which). The clonotype originates from a man between 25 and 39 years old who had recovered from COVID-19. The chain recombines TRBV9 with TRBJ1-1, with 8 positions matching TRBD1. CDR3 sequence: CASAVAGQGGTEAFF. The CDR3 bases are TGTGCCAGCGCTGTTGCTGGACAGGGTGGCACTGAAGCTTTCTTT.